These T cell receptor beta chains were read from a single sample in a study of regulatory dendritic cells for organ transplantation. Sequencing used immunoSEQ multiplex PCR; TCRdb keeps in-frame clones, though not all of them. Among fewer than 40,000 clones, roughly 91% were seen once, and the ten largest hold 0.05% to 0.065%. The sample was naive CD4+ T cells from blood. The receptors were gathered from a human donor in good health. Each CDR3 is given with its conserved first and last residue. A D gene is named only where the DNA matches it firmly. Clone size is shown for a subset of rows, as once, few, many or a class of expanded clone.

TGTGCCAGCAGCCAAGTCAATTCGGGGTGGAGTGAAGCTTTCTTT,CASSQVNSGWSEAFF,-,TRBV14,TRBJ1-1,few
TGTGCCAGCAGACAGACACACTCAGATCATCAGCCCCAGCATTTT,CASRQTHSDHQPQHF,-,TRBV6-5,TRBJ1-5,-
TGTGCCAGCAGCTTGGGCCAATCCTACGAGCAGTACTTC,CASSLGQSYEQYF,-,TRBV11-2,TRBJ2-7,-
TGTGCCAGCAGCTCACGGGGTAGCACAGATACGCAGTATTTT,CASSSRGSTDTQYF,-,TRBV7-9,TRBJ2-3,-
TGTGCCAGTAGTCCCCCTCCGGGACAGGGAGCTTTCTTT,CASSPPPGQGAFF,TRBD1,TRBV19,TRBJ1-1,-
TGTGCCAGCAGCGTAGCCCCCCGGCGGGGCTCTGGAAACACCATATATTTT,CASSVAPRRGSGNTIYF,-,TRBV9,TRBJ1-3,-
TGTGCCAGCAGCACCCAGGGGGCCGTTAAAAGAGATACGCAGTATTTT,CASSTQGAVKRDTQYF,TRBD1,TRBV7-2,TRBJ2-3,-
TGTGCCAGCAGTTTACAGGGGGCGCGGTCGTGGGGCTATGGCTACACCTTC,CASSLQGARSWGYGYTF,TRBD1,TRBV28,TRBJ1-2,-
TGTGCCAGCAGAACTGCGCAAGAGACCCAGTACTTC,CASRTAQETQYF,-,TRBV6-5,TRBJ2-5,once
TGTGCCAGCAGCTTGGGCGGGGGCTACCAAGAGACCCAGTACTTC,CASSLGGGYQETQYF,-,TRBV5-4,TRBJ2-5,-
TGTGCCAGCAGTCGCCATTACGAGCAGTACTTC,CASSRHYEQYF,-,TRBV11-1,TRBJ2-7,-
TGTGCCAGCAGGACCTTACAGGGGGCGTTAACTTACAATGAGCAGTTCTTC,CASRTLQGALTYNEQFF,TRBD1,TRBV27,TRBJ2-1,-
TGTGCCAGCAGTTATTCACAGGGATCGGTATGGGGGGATGGCTACACCTTC,CASSYSQGSVWGDGYTF,-,TRBV27,TRBJ1-2,-
TGTGCCATCAGTGGTCGAAACAATGAGCAGTTCTTC,CAISGRNNEQFF,-,TRBV10-3,TRBJ2-1,once
TGTGCCAGCAGTTTACAAGGGGGCGTTTTGTCCTACGAGCAGTACTTC,CASSLQGGVLSYEQYF,TRBD1,TRBV28,TRBJ2-7,once
TGTGCCAGCAGTGACCTCACGGGGGGTGAGCAGTTCTTC,CASSDLTGGEQFF,TRBD2,TRBV6-4,TRBJ2-1,-
TGTGCCTGGAGTGTACCTCCAACTCTCTCTGGAAACACCATATATTTT,CAWSVPPTLSGNTIYF,-,TRBV30,TRBJ1-3,few
TGTGCCAGTAGTCAGACAGGGGATGGCTACACCTTC,CASSQTGDGYTF,TRBD1,TRBV19,TRBJ1-2,-
TGTGCCAGCAGCTTGGTTGAGGGGGTTGATCAGCCCCAGCATTTT,CASSLVEGVDQPQHF,-,TRBV7-9,TRBJ1-5,-
TGTGCCAGCAGCTTGTCGTCTTCAGGTCGTGGGGGCTACACCTTC,CASSLSSSGRGGYTF,-,TRBV5-4,TRBJ1-2,-
TGTGCCAGCAGTTACCCGAAAAGACAGGGTGGCCCTGAAGCTTTCTTT,CASSYPKRQGGPEAFF,TRBD1,TRBV6-6,TRBJ1-1,-
TGCGCCAGCAGCTTGGGGTCTTCCTACGAGCAGTACTTC,CASSLGSSYEQYF,-,TRBV5-1,TRBJ2-7,-
TGTGCCAGCAGTTACGGCGGGACAGGTTACAATGAGCAGTTCTTC,CASSYGGTGYNEQFF,TRBD1,TRBV6-5,TRBJ2-1,once
-,CASGFLETQYF,-,TRBV12-5,TRBJ2-5,-
TGCGCCAGCAGCCAAGCAGGGGGAGGTACGCAGTATTTT,CASSQAGGGTQYF,-,TRBV4-3,TRBJ2-3,-
TGTGCCAGCAGCTTAGATGCGGGTGGGGGCCGCCCCCAGCGGGCTGAAGCTTTCTTT,CASSLDAGGGRPQRAEAFF,-,TRBV11-2,TRBJ1-1,-